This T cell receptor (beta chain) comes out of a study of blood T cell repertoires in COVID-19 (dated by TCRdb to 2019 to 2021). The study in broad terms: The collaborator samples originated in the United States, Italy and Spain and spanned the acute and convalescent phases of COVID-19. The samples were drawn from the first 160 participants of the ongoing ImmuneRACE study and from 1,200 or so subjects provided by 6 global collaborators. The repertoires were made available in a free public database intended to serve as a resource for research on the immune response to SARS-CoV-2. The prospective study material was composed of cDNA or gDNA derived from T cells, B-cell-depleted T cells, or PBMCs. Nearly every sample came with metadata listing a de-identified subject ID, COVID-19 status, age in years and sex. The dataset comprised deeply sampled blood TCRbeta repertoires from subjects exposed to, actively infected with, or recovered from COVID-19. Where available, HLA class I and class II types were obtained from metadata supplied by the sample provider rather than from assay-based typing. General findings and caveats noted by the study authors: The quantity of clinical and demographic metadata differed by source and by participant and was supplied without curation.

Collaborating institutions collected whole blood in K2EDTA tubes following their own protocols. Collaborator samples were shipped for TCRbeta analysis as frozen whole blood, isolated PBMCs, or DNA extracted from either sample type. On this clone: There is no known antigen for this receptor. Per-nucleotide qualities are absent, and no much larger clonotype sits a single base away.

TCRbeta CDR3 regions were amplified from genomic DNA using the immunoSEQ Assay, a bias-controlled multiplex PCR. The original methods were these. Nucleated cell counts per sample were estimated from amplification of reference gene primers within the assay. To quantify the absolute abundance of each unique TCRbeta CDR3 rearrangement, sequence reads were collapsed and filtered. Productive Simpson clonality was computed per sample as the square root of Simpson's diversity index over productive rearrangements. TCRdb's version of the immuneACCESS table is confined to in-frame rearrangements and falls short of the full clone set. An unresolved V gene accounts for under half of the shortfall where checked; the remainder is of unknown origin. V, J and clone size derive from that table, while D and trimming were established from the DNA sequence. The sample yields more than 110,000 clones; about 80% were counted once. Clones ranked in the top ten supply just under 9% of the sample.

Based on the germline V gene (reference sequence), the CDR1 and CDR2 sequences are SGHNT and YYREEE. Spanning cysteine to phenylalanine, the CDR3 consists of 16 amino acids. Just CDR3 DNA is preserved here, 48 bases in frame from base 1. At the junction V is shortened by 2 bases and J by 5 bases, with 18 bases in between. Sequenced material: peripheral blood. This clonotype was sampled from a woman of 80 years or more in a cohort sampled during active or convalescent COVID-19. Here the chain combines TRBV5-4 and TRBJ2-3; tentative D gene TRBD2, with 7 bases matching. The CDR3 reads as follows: CASSFGGGGNIDTQYF. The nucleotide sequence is TGTGCCAGCAGCTTTGGTGGGGGGGGCAATATAGATACGCAGTATTTT.